The 4 T cell receptor beta chains reported below all come from one sample, sequenced in a study of blood T cells in healthy people across ages. Next came a second PCR, run for about 7 to 12 cycles, which used a sample-barcoded 5' primer along with a J-beta primer mix. TCRdb used MiXCR to reprocess the 5' RACE reads, holding one entry per CDR3 protein. The sample holds over 500,000 distinct CDR3 sequences, about 51% seen once. The sequencing sample was made of blood. These TCRs come from a woman of 80 years or more in good health.

In regard to this clonotype: Just one base apart from a much larger clone, this may be a read error. The chain joins TRBV6-4 to TRBJ2-6; D is ambiguous. CDR3 length equals 14 residues. V gave up 2 bases and J gave up 0 bases, with 2 bases separating them. Germline CDR1 MRHNA, CDR2 SNTAGT. This CDR3 is CASSDDSGANVLTF. In nucleotides, the CDR3 is TGTGCCAGCAGTGACGACTCTGGGGCCAACGTCCTGACTTTC.

The table lists this clonotype with a few counts. The rearrangement links TRBV7-9 to TRBJ1-3; the D is unclear. The CDR3 extends over 15 amino acids. V was shortened by 3 bases and J by 2 bases, with 11 bases between the two germline ends. The germline gives CDR1 SEHNR, CDR2 FQNEAQ (reference sequence). CDR3: CASSFRPGTGNTIYF. DNA of the CDR3: TGTGCCAGCAGCTTCAGGCCAGGAACTGGAAACACCATATATTTT. The full variable domain, completed using reference TRBV7-9 and TRBJ1-3, is DTGVSQNPRHKITKRGQNVTFRCDPISEHNRLYWYRQTLGQGPEFLTYFQNEAQLEKSRLLSDRFSAERPKGSFSTLEIQRTEQGDSAMYLCASSFRPGTGNTIYFGEGSWLTVV.

This chain links TRBV7-2 with TRBJ1-2; D gene unclear. This CDR3 is 12 amino acids long. Per germline, CDR1 SGHTA and CDR2 FQGNSA. The V gene lost 5 bases and the J gene lost 6 bases, with 10 bases spanning the gap. The chain's CDR3 is CASSLDKNGYTF. DNA for the CDR3: TGTGCCAGCAGCCTTGACAAAAATGGCTACACCTTC.

CDR3 loop: CSARGTGGGYTF. For the CDR3, the DNA is TGCAGTGCTAGGGGGACAGGTGGCGGCTACACCTTC. J is TRBJ1-2 and V is TRBV20-1; 8 positions match TRBD1. V shed 3 bases, J shed 8 bases, and the junction held 5 bases outside the gene matches. CDR3 size: 12 residues. The V gene's germline CDR1 is DFQATT and CDR2 SNEGSKA (reference sequence).